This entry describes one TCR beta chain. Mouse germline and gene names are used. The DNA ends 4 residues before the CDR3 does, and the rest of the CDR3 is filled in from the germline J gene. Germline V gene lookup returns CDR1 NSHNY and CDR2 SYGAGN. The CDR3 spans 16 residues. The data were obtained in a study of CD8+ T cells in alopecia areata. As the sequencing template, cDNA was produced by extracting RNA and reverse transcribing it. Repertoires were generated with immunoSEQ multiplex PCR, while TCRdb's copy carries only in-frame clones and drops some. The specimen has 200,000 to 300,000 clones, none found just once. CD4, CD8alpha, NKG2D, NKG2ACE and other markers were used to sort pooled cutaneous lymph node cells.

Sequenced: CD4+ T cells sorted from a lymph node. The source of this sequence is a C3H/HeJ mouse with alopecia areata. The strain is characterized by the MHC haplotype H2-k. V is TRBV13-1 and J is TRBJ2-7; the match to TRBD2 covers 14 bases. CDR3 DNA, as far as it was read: TGTGCCAGCAGTGAACGGGACTGGGGGGGCGGGTAT. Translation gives CASSERDWGGGY. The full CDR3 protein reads CASSERDWGGGYEQYF.